These 17 T cell receptor beta chains came from one sample sequenced in a study of blood T cell repertoires in COVID-19. TCRdb's table, derived via immunoSEQ multiplex PCR, lists solely in-frame clones and lacks some. The data contain some 150,000 clones, 70% to 85% of them singletons. Specimen: PBMCs or T cells enriched from blood (not recorded which). The receptors were gathered from a woman between 18 and 30 years old who had been exposed to COVID-19.

By share, this clone ranks as medium-sized. Other DNA sequences within the sample encode an identical CDR3. The V and J genes are TRBV29-1 and TRBJ2-7, with a possible D match to TRBD1 (5 bases). Trimming took off 4 bases at V and 3 bases at J, with 7 bases between the two ends. The germline gives CDR1 SQVTM, CDR2 ANQGSEA. The CDR3 covers 11 residues. This chain's CDR3 is CSVGRDYEQYF. The DNA for the CDR3 is TGCAGCGTTGGCAGGGACTACGAGCAGTACTTC.

There are a few counts of this clone. The V gene is TRBV18, the J gene TRBJ2-7; 8 bases align to TRBD1. Trimming removed 2 bases from V and 3 bases from J; junction bases left unmatched: 6. Per germline, CDR1 KGHSH and CDR2 LQKENI. CDR3 size: 15 residues. CDR3 nucleotides: TGTGCCAGCTCACCAACGGGACAGGTTAACTACGAGCAGTACTTC. It specifies CASSPTGQVNYEQYF.

The chain carries TRBV7-9 and TRBJ2-2; D gene uncertain. The V end was cut by 7 bases, the J end by 1 base, with 10 bases between. The CDR3 is 14 amino acids. Germline V gene data show CDR1 as SEHNR and CDR2 as FQNEAQ (reference sequence). This chain's CDR3 is CASTGPGNTGELFF. For the CDR3, the DNA is TGTGCCAGCACCGGGCCAGGGAACACCGGGGAGCTGTTTTTT.

The chain is built from TRBV9 and TRBJ1-1; a weak D match, TRBD1 (6 bases). V was trimmed by 5 bases and J by 6 bases, leaving 14 bases between them. The CDR3 extends over 13 amino acids. CDR1 is SGDLS, CDR2 YYNGEE, per germline. The CDR3 region is CASRPPDSPEAFF. Here the CDR3 DNA reads TGTGCCAGCAGGCCCCCGGACAGCCCTGAAGCTTTCTTT. Drawing the rest from reference TRBV9 and TRBJ1-1, the complete variable domain is DSGVTQTPKHLITATGQRVTLRCSPRSGDLSVYWYQQSLDQGLQFLIQYYNGEERAKGNILERFSAQQFPDLHSELNLSSLELGDSALYFCASRPPDSPEAFFGQGTRLTVV.

This clone occurred once. This chain links TRBV3-1 (or the pseudogene TRBV3-2) with TRBJ2-1; 13 positions match TRBD2. The CDR3 covers 17 residues. Germline V gene sequence: CDR1 LGHDT, CDR2 YNNKEL (reference sequence). V trimming: 0 bases; J trimming: 9 bases; junction bases outside the gene matches: 8. CDR3 in DNA: TGTGCCAGCAGCCAAGAACGGACTAGCGGGAGAGGAACTGAGCAGTTCTTC. Its protein is CASSQERTSGRGTEQFF.

The V gene is TRBV27, the J gene TRBJ1-2, with D perhaps matching TRBD1 (6 bases). CDR1 and CDR2 from the germline V gene are MNHEY and SMNVEV (reference sequence). This CDR3 has 14 amino acids. V lost 6 bases to trimming and J lost 7 bases, with 18 bases between them. CDR3 residues: CASSSNVNRVGYTF. Written as DNA, the CDR3 is TGTGCCAGCAGCTCCAACGTAAACAGGGTTGGCTACACCTTC.

This clone was found a few times. The J gene is TRBJ2-7, the V gene TRBV18; possible D gene TRBD2, 7 bases. V was pared by 6 bases and J by 2 bases, with 14 bases between. This CDR3 is 14 amino acids long. Looked up from germline, CDR1 is KGHSH and CDR2 is LQKENI. CDR3 loop: CASSAAGAAYEQYF. The DNA of the CDR3 is TGTGCCAGCTCCGCGGCGGGGGCCGCCTACGAGCAGTACTTC. The entire variable domain, with the rest obtained from reference TRBV18 and TRBJ2-7, is as follows: NAGVMQNPRHLVRRRGQEARLRCSPMKGHSHVYWYRQLPEEGLKFMVYLQKENIIDESGMPKERFSAEFPKEGPSILRIQQVVRGDSAAYFCASSAAGAAYEQYFGPGTRLTVT.

The chain employs TRBV28 and TRBJ1-3, with TRBD1 matching 8 bases. This CDR3 comprises 14 residues. Losses at the gene ends were 5 bases for V and 4 bases for J; bases not matched to a gene: 4. CDR1 is MDHEN, CDR2 SYDVKM, per germline. CDR3 amino acids: CASSQRTGGNTIYF. In nucleotides, the CDR3 is TGTGCCAGCAGTCAACGGACAGGGGGAAACACCATATATTTT. The entire variable domain, with the rest obtained from reference TRBV28 and TRBJ1-3, is as follows: DVKVTQSSRYLVKRTGEKVFLECVQDMDHENMFWYRQDPGLGLRLIYFSYDVKMKEKGDIPEGYSVSREKKERFSLILESASTNQTSMYLCASSQRTGGNTIYFGEGSWLTVV.

The chain uses TRBV27 and TRBJ1-2; 8 bases are shared with TRBD1. J gave up 8 bases and V 6 bases, and 11 bases lay outside the gene matches. CDR3 length: 14 amino acids. Germline V gene lookup returns CDR1 MNHEY and CDR2 SMNVEV (reference sequence). Written as DNA, the CDR3 is TGTGCCAGCAGAAATCTGGACAGGGCCAGAGGCTACACCTTC. Residues: CASRNLDRARGYTF.

The rearrangement joins TRBV20-1 to TRBJ2-3; the match to TRBD2 covers 7 bases. The germline CDR1 and CDR2 sequences are DFQATT and SNEGSKA (reference sequence). The trim removed 3 bases at V and 6 bases at J, leaving 9 bases unmatched. The CDR3 length is 14 residues. The CDR3 is CSASSRLAVDTQYF. In DNA form, the CDR3 reads TGCAGTGCTAGTTCCCGGCTAGCGGTTGATACGCAGTATTTT.

V gene TRBV2 combines with J gene TRBJ2-7; D is possibly TRBD2 (6 bases). The CDR3 consists of 13 residues. Germline CDR1 reads SNHLY; CDR2 reads FYNNEI. V was pared by 8 bases and J by 6 bases, with 17 bases between. DNA for the CDR3: TGTGCCAGCCTTCGGGACGCGGGAAGCGAGCAGTACTTC. Translation gives CASLRDAGSEQYF. Based on the CDR3 plus reference TRBV2 and TRBJ2-7, the full variable domain is EPEVTQTPSHQVTQMGQEVILRCVPISNHLYFYWYRQILGQKVEFLVSFYNNEISEKSEIFDDQFSVERPDGSNFTLKIRSTKLEDSAMYFCASLRDAGSEQYFGPGTRLTVT.

The V gene is TRBV7-8, the J gene TRBJ1-1; D is possibly TRBD1 (6 bases). V lost 4 bases and J lost 4, with 13 bases in between. The germline gives CDR1 SGHVS, CDR2 FQNEAQ. The CDR3 spans 14 residues. The CDR3 here is CASSWRQAGTEAFF. The DNA of the CDR3 is TGTGCCAGCAGCTGGAGACAGGCCGGCACTGAAGCTTTCTTT.

The chain uses TRBV14 and TRBJ1-6; D gene uncertain. Germline loops: CDR1 SGHDN, CDR2 FVKESK. V was shortened by 4 bases and J by 10 bases, with 14 bases between the two germline ends. The CDR3 spans 14 residues. The CDR3 coding sequence is TGTGCCAGCAGCCCAAGAGGATGGAACTCACCCCTCCACTTT. Translated: CASSPRGWNSPLHF.

This chain uses TRBV5-5 with TRBJ1-3; D is undetermined. CDR3 length equals 15 residues. CDR1 SGHKS and CDR2 YYEKEE come from the germline V gene (reference sequence). V lost 0 bases to trimming and J lost 2 bases, with 9 bases between them. CDR3 region: CASSLVRGAGNTIYF. The CDR3 bases are TGTGCCAGCAGCTTGGTTCGGGGAGCTGGAAACACCATATATTTT.

This clone was seen once. The chain joins TRBV5-3 to TRBJ2-3; possible D gene TRBD2, 5 bases. TRBV5-3 is marked as an open reading frame, function uncertain. V was trimmed by 3 bases and J by 0 bases, leaving 11 bases between them. CDR3 length: 15 residues. CDR3 protein: CARSSREPSTDTQYF. The CDR3 coding sequence is TGTGCCAGAAGCTCCCGGGAACCTAGCACAGATACGCAGTATTTT.

J is TRBJ2-3 and V is TRBV2; D gene ambiguous. The germline V gene has CDR1 SNHLY and CDR2 FYNNEI. The CDR3 runs 13 residues. V dropped 2 bases and J dropped 4 bases, with 7 bases sitting between them. The CDR3 DNA is TGTGCCAGCAGTGAAACAGTGGCAGATACGCAGTATTTT. Protein: CASSETVADTQYF.

The chain employs TRBV7-9 and TRBJ1-2; D is ambiguous. V shed 5 bases and J shed 4 bases, with 8 bases lying between them. The CDR3 contains 12 residues. The V gene's germline CDR1 is SEHNR and CDR2 FQNEAQ (reference sequence). The CDR3 bases are TGTGCCAGCAGCCGGGTCAGCTATGGCTACACCTTC. Translating gives CASSRVSYGYTF.